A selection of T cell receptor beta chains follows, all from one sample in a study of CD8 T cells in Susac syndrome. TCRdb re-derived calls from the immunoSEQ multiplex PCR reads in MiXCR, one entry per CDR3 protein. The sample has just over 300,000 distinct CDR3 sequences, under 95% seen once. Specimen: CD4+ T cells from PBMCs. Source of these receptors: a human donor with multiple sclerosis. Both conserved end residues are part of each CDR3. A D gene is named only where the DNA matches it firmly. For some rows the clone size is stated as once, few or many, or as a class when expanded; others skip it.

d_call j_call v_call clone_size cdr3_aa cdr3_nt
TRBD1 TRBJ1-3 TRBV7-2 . CASSLTGGSGNTIYF TGTGCCAGCAGTCTTACAGGGGGCTCTGGAAACACCATATATTTT
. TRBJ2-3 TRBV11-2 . CASSHLASDTQYF TGTGCCAGCAGCCATCTAGCGTCGGATACGCAGTATTTT
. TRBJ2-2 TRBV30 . CAWKGGLNTGELFF TGTGCCTGGAAGGGGGGGCTGAACACCGGGGAGCTGTTTTTT
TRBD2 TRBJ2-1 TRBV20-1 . CSARDQASGGSNEQFF TGCAGTGCTAGAGATCAGGCTAGCGGGGGGTCCAATGAGCAGTTCTTC
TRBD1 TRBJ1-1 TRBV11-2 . CASSPGQPNTEAFF TGTGCCAGCAGCCCGGGACAGCCGAACACTGAAGCTTTCTTT
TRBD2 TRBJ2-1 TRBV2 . CASSVSSGGALNEQFF TGTGCCAGCAGTGTCTCTAGCGGGGGGGCTCTCAATGAGCAGTTCTTC
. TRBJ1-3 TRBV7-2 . CASSLRSRDLSSGNTIYF TGTGCCAGCAGCCTTCGGAGCCGCGATCTCAGCTCTGGAAACACCATATATTTT
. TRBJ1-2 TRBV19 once CASSMASGGWTYGYTF TGTGCCAGTAGTATGGCGTCCGGTGGCTGGACCTATGGCTACACCTTC
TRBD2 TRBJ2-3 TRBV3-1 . CASSLPGGLAGADTQYF TGTGCCAGCAGCCTCCCTGGGGGACTAGCGGGAGCAGATACGCAGTATTTT
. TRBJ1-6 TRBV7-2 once CASSLMGPIEPLHF TGTGCCAGCAGCTTAATGGGACCCATCGAACCCCTCCACTTT
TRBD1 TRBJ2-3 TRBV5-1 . CASSLDGQGSTDTQYF TGCGCCAGCAGCTTGGACGGACAGGGGAGCACAGATACGCAGTATTTT
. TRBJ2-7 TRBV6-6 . CASSYGQDYYEQYF TGTGCCAGCAGTTATGGACAGGACTACTACGAGCAGTACTTC
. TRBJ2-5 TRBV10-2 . CASSERISGFQETQYF TGCGCCAGCAGTGAGCGTATTAGCGGTTTCCAAGAGACCCAGTACTTC
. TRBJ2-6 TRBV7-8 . CASSSLPGTVVGSGANVLTF TGTGCCAGCAGTTCCCTTCCCGGGACTGTCGTTGGTTCTGGGGCCAACGTCCTGACTTTC
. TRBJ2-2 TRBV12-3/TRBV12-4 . CASNPRTNTGELFF TGTGCCAGCAATCCCCGGACCAACACCGGGGAGCTGTTTTTT
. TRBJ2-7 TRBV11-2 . CASSFWGGMEQYF TGTGCCAGCAGCTTTTGGGGCGGTATGGAGCAGTACTTC
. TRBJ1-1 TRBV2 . CARQKPNTEAFF TGTGCCAGACAGAAGCCGAACACTGAAGCTTTCTTT
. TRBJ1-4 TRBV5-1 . CASSLGGRTTGEKLFF TGCGCCAGCAGCTTAGGGGGACGTACCACGGGCGAAAAACTGTTTTTT
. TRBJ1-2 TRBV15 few CATSTNKGLGYGYTF TGTGCCACCAGCACAAACAAGGGGCTGGGCTATGGCTACACCTTC
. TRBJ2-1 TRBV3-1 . CASSRPQGGWQFF TGTGCCAGCAGCCGTCCACAGGGGGGGTGGCAGTTCTTC
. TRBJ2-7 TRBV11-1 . CASSLEGFYEQYF TGTGCCAGCAGCTTAGAAGGATTCTACGAGCAGTACTTC
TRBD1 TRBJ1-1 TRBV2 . CASRLTGGRGEAFF TGTGCCAGCAGGTTGACAGGGGGCCGTGGTGAAGCTTTCTTT
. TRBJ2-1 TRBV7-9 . CASSLGGQEASEQFF TGTGCCAGCAGCTTAGGGGGGCAAGAGGCTTCTGAGCAGTTCTTC
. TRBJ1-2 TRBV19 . CASSPGAGEFGYGYTF TGTGCCAGTAGTCCAGGGGCCGGTGAATTCGGCTATGGCTACACCTTC
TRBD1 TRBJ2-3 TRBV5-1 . CASSLEGQGADTQYF TGCGCCAGCAGCTTGGAGGGGCAGGGGGCAGATACGCAGTATTTT
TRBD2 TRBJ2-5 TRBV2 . CASRSSGGPAGGETQYF TGTGCCAGCAGGTCGAGCGGGGGGCCGGCCGGAGGAGAGACCCAGTACTTC
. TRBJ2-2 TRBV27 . CASSSAGTYTGELFF TGTGCCAGCAGTTCTGCCGGGACATATACCGGGGAGCTGTTTTTT
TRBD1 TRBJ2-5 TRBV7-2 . CASSLGTDRQETQYF TGTGCCAGCAGCCTTGGGACAGACCGCCAAGAGACCCAGTACTTC
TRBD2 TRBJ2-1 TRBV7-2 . CASSLVLLAGGNDEQFF TGTGCCAGCAGCTTAGTTCTACTAGCGGGAGGGAACGATGAGCAGTTCTTC
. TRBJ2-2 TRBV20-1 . CSAWKEHTGELFF TGCAGTGCTTGGAAGGAACACACCGGGGAGCTGTTTTTT
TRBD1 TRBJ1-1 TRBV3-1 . CASSQRGQRTEAFF TGTGCCAGCAGCCAAAGGGGACAGCGCACTGAAGCTTTCTTT
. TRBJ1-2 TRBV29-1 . CSVEALEAYGYTF TGCAGCGTTGAAGCCCTGGAGGCCTATGGCTACACCTTC
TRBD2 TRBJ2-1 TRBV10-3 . CAISPPAGGPGEQFF TGTGCCATCAGCCCCCCAGCGGGAGGGCCAGGAGAGCAGTTCTTC
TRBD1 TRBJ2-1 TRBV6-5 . CASSYSWDRVWNEQFF TGTGCCAGCAGTTACTCATGGGACAGGGTTTGGAATGAGCAGTTCTTC
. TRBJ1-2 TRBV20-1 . CSARDPGTRYGYTF TGCAGTGCTAGAGATCCGGGGACAAGATATGGCTACACCTTC
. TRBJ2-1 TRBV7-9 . CASSPGAWYNEQFF TGTGCCAGCAGCCCAGGGGCATGGTATAATGAGCAGTTCTTC
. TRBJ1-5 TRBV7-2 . CASSLGRLGSNQPQHF TGTGCCAGCAGCCTCGGGAGATTGGGGAGCAATCAGCCCCAGCATTTT
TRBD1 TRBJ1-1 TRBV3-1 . CASSQGTGTTEAFF TGTGCCAGCAGCCAGGGGACAGGGACCACTGAAGCTTTCTTT